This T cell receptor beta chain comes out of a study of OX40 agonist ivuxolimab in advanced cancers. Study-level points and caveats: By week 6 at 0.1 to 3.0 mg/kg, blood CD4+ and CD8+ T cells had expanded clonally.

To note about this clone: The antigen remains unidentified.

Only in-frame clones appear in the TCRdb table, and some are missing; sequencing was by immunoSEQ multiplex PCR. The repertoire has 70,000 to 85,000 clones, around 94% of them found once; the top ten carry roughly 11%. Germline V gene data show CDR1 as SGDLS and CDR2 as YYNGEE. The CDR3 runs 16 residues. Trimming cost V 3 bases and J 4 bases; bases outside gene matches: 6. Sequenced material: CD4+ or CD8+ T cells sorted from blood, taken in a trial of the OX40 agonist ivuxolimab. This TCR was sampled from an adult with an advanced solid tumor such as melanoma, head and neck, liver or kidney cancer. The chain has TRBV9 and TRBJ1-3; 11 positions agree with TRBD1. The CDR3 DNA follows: TGTGCCAGCAGCGGGACAGGGGGCGCATGGGGAAACACCATATATTTT. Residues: CASSGTGGAWGNTIYF.